This TCR beta chain was profiled in a study of T cell responses to AZD1222 COVID-19 vaccine. Study-wide results and caveats: Sampling that yielded the repertoires occurred only after the peak T cell response. Nearly half of the spike-specific TCRs reportedly recognize variant regions that carry no mutations. Among the donors, most were white British and more were female, and clonal diversity was possibly underestimated. Dominant at 160-218 and 743-854, vaccine-associated CD4 TCRs also spanned spike.

Data came from immunoSEQ multiplex PCR; TCRdb stores just in-frame clones and leaves some out. The sample lists 150,000 or so clones, 92% seen once, with roughly 0.98% in the top ten. CDR3 length: 13 amino acids. CDR1 is SGHTA, CDR2 FQGNSA, per germline. The V end lost 1 base, the J end lost 4 bases, and 5 bases lay between the germline ends. As to this clone: The target antigen is unknown.

The J gene is TRBJ1-5, the V gene TRBV7-2; D uncertain. This clonotype originated in an adult who received the AZD1222 COVID-19 vaccine. This specimen was peripheral blood, taken 28 days after the second AZD1222 dose. CDR3 residues: CASSLVGNQPQHF. The CDR3 bases are TGTGCCAGCAGCTTAGTGGGAAATCAGCCCCAGCATTTT.